This T cell receptor (beta chain) was documented in a study of CD8+CD57+ T cells in acquired aplastic anemia. Across the whole study: Across the sorted CD4+ and CD8+ cells, DNA amounts averaged roughly 3.5 ug. The study, taken as a whole, reports: The CD8+ Simpson's diversity of patients and controls was not significantly different. Patients and controls had in common twenty-nine CD8+ CDR3 sequences.

The CDR3 spans 15 residues. Trimming shortened V by 4 bases and J by 0 bases, and 14 bases separated the two germline ends. Per the germline V gene, CDR1 is DFQATT and CDR2 is SNEGSKA (reference sequence). With respect to this clonotype: What it binds is unknown.

Investigators profiled TCR beta VDJ and CDR3 from genomic DNA template. Each CDR3 protein gets one entry after TCRdb re-called the reads with MiXCR. Of 150,000 to 200,000 distinct CDR3 sequences in the sample, 64% were seen once. The specimen sequenced was sorted CD4+, CD8+, or CD8+CD57+ T cells (not recorded which) from PBMCs. This rearrangement joins TRBV20-1 to TRBJ2-3; the D is unclear. The receptor comes from a human donor with severe aplastic anemia or a healthy control (not recorded which). This CDR3 reads CSATWARSSTDTQYF. CDR3 DNA sequence: TGCAGTGCTACCTGGGCGCGTTCTAGCACAGATACGCAGTATTTT.